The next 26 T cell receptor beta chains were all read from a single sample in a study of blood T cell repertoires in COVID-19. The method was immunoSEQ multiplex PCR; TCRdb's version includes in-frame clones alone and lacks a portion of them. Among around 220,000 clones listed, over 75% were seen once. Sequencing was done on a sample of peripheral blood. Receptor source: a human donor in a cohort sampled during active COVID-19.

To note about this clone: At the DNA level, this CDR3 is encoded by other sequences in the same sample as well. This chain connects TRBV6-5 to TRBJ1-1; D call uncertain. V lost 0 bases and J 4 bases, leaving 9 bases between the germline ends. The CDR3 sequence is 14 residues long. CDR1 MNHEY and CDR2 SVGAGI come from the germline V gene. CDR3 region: CASSYSNRVTEAFF. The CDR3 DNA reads TGTGCCAGCAGTTACTCGAATCGGGTCACTGAAGCTTTCTTT.

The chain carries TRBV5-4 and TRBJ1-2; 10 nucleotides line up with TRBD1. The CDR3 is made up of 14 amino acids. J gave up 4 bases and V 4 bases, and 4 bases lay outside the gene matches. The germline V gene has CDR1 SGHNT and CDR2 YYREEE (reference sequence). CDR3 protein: CASSVGQGRYGYTF. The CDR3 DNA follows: TGTGCCAGCAGCGTGGGACAGGGGCGCTATGGCTACACCTTC. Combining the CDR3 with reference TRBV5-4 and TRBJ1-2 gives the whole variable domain ETGVTQSPTHLIKTRGQQVTLRCSSQSGHNTVSWYQQALGQGPQFIFQYYREEENGRGNFPPRFSGLQFPNYSSELNVNALELDDSALYLCASSVGQGRYGYTFGSGTRLTVV.

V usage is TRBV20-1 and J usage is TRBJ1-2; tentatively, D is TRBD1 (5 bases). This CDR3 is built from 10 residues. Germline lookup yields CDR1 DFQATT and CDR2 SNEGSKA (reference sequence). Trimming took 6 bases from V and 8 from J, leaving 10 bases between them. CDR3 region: CSAVGEGYTF. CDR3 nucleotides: TGCAGTGCGGTAGGGGAAGGCTACACCTTC.

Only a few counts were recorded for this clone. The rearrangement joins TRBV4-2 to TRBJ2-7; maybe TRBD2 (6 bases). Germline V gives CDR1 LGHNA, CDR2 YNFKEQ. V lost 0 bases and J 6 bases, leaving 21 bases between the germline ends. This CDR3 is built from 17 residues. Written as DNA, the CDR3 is TGTGCCAGCAGCCAAGAGATCAGGCTAGCGACCCATTTCGAGCAGTACTTC. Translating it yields CASSQEIRLATHFEQYF.

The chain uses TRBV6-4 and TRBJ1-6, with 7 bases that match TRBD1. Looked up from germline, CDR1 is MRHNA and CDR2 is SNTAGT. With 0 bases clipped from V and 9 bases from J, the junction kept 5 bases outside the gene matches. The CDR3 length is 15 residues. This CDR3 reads CASSDSRGHRSPLHF. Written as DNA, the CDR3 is TGTGCCAGCAGTGACTCGAGGGGGCATCGTTCACCCCTCCACTTT.

The chain's CDR3 is CASTPGGTGFYGYTF. The CDR3 DNA reads TGTGCCAGCACCCCTGGGGGGACAGGGTTCTATGGCTACACCTTC. The chain couples TRBV11-2 to TRBJ1-2, with 9 bases identical to TRBD1. The ends lost 7 bases at V and 4 bases at J; junction bases unmatched: 10. CDR3 length: 15 amino acids. Germline CDR1 SGHAT, CDR2 FQNNGV. Full variable domain (remainder filled in from reference TRBV11-2 and TRBJ1-2): EAGVAQSPRYKIIEKRQSVAFWCNPISGHATLYWYQQILGQGPKLLIQFQNNGVVDDSQLPKDRFSAERLKGVDSTLKIQPAKLEDSAVYLCASTPGGTGFYGYTFGSGTRLTVV.

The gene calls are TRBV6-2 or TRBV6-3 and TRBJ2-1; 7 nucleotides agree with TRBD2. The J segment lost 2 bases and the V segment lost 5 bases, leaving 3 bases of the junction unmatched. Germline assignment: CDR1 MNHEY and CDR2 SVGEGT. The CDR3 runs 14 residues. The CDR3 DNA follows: TGTGCCAGCAGTGGGGAGGGTCCCTACAATGAGCAGTTCTTC. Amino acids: CASSGEGPYNEQFF.

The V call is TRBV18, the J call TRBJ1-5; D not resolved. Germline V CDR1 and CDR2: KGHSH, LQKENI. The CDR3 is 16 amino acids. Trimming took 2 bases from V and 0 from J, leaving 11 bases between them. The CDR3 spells CASSPESSVSNQPQHF. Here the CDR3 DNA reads TGTGCCAGCTCACCAGAATCATCGGTTAGCAATCAGCCCCAGCATTTT. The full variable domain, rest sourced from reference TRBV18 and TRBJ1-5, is NAGVMQNPRHLVRRRGQEARLRCSPMKGHSHVYWYRQLPEEGLKFMVYLQKENIIDESGMPKERFSAEFPKEGPSILRIQQVVRGDSAAYFCASSPESSVSNQPQHFGDGTRLSIL.

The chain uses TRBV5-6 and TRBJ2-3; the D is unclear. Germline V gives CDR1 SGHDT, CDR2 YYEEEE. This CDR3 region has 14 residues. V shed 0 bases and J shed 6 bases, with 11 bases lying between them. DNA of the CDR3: TGTGCCAGCAGCTTGGGCCCCATGGAGGATACGCAGTATTTT. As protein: CASSLGPMEDTQYF.

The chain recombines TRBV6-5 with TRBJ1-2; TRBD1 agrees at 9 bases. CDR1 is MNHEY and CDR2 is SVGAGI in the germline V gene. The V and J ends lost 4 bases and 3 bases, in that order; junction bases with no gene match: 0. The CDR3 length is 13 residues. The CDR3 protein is CASSWDRDYGYTF. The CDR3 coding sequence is TGTGCCAGCAGTTGGGACAGGGACTATGGCTACACCTTC.

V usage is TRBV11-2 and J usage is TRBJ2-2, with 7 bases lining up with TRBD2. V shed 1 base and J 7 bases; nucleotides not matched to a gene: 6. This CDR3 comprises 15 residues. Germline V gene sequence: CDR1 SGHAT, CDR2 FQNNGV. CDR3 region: CASSLVAGAIGELFF. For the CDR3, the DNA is TGTGCCAGCAGCTTAGTTGCGGGAGCTATCGGGGAGCTGTTTTTT.

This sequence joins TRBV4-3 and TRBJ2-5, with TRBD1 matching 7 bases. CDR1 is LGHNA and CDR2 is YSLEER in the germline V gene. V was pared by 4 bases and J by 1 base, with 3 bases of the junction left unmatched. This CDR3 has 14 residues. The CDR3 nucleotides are TGCGCCAGCAGCCCGGGACAGACCCAAGAGACCCAGTACTTC. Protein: CASSPGQTQETQYF.

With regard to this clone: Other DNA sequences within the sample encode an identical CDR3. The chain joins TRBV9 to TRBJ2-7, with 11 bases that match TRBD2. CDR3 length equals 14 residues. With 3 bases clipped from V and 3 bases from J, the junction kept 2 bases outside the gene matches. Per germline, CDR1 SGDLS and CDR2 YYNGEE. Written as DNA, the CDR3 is TGTGCCAGCAGCGGAGGGACTAGCGGCTACGAGCAGTACTTC. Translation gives CASSGGTSGYEQYF.

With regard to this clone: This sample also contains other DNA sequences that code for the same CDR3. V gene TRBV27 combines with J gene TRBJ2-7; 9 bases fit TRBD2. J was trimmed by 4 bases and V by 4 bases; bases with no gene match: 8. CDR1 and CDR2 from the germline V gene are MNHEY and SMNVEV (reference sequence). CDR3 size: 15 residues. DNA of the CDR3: TGTGCCAGCAGTTCCCTACTAGCGGGCCTTTACGAGCAGTACTTC. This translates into CASSSLLAGLYEQYF.

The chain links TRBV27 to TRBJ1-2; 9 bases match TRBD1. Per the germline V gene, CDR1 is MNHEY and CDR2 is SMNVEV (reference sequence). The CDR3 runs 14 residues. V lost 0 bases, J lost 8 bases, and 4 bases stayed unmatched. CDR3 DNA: TGTGCCAGCAGTTTATCTTGGACAGGGGTGGGCTACACCTTC. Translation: CASSLSWTGVGYTF.

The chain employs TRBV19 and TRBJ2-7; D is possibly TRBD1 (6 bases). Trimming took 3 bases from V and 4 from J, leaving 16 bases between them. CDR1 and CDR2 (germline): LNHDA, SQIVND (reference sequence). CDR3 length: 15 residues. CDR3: CASSIAGTTAYEQYF. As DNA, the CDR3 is TGTGCCAGTAGTATCGCCGGGACAACAGCTTACGAGCAGTACTTC.

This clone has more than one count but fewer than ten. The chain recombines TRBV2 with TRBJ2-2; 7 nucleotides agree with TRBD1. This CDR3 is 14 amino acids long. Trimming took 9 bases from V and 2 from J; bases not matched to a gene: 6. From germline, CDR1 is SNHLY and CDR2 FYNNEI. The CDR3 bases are TGTGCCAGTACAGGGGTCATTAACACCGGGGAGCTGTTTTTT. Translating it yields CASTGVINTGELFF.

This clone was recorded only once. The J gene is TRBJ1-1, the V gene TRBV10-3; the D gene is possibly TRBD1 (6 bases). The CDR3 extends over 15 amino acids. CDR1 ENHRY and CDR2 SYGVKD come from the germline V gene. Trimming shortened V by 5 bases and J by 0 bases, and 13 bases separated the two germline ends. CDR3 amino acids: CAISLEQGMNTEAFF. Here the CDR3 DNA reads TGTGCCATCAGTCTAGAACAGGGCATGAACACTGAAGCTTTCTTT.

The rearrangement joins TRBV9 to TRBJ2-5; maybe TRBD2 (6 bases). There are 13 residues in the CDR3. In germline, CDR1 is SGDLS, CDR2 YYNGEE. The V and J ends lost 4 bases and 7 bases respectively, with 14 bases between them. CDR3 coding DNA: TGTGCCAGCAGCAGAGGGGTGGAGGGGACCCAGTACTTC. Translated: CASSRGVEGTQYF.

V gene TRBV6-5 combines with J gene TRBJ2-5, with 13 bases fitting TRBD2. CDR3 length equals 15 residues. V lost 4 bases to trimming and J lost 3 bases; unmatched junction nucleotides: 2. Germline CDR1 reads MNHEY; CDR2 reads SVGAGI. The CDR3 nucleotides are TGTGCCAGCAGTTTCGGGACTAGCGGGGAAGAGACCCAGTACTTC. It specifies CASSFGTSGEETQYF.

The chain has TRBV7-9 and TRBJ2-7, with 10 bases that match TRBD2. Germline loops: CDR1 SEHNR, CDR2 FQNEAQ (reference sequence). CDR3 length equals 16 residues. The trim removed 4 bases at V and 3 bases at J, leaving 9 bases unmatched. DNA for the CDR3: TGTGCCAGCAGCTCTCCTAGCGGGAGAGCCCACTACGAGCAGTACTTC. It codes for CASSSPSGRAHYEQYF.

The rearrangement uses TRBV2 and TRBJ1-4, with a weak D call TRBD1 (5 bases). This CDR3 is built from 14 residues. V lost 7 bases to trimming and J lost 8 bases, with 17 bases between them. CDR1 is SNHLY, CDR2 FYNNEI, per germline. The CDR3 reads CASTSPREGEKLFF. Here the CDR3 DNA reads TGTGCCAGCACCTCCCCCAGGGAGGGGGAAAAACTGTTTTTT.

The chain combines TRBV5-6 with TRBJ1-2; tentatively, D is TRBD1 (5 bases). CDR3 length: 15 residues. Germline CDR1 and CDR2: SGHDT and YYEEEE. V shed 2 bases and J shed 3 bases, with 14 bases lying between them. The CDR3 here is CASSFIYRPYYGYTF. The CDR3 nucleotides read TGTGCCAGCAGCTTCATATACAGGCCTTACTATGGCTACACCTTC.

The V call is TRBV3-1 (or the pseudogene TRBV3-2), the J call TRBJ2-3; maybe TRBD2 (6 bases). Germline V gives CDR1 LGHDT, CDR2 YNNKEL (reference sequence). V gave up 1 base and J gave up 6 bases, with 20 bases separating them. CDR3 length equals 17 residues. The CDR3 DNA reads TGTGCCAGCAGCCAAGGATTAGGCTGGCGGGATCAGGATACGCAGTATTTT. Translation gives CASSQGLGWRDQDTQYF.

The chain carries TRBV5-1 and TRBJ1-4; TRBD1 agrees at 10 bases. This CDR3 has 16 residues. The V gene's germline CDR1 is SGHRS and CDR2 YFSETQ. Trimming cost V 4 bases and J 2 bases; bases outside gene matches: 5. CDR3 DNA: TGCGCCAGCAGCACCGGGACAGGGGCGACTAATGAAAAACTGTTTTTT. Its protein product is CASSTGTGATNEKLFF. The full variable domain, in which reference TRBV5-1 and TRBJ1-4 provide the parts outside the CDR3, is KAGVTQTPRYLIKTRGQQVTLSCSPISGHRSVSWYQQTPGQGLQFLFEYFSETQRNKGNFPGRFSGRQFSNSRSEMNVSTLELGDSALYLCASSTGTGATNEKLFFGSGTQLSVL.

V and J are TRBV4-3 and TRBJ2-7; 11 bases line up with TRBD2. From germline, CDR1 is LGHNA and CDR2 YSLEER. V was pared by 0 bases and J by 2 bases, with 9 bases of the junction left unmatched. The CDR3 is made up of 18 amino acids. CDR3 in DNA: TGCGCCAGCAGCCAAGATTTGGTAGCGGGAGGGCCAACCTACGAGCAGTACTTC. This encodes CASSQDLVAGGPTYEQYF.